Below, 24 T cell receptor beta chains from the same sample are listed, as sequenced in a study of cytomegalovirus exposure and HLA in healthy donors. Both 60 Vbeta primers and 13 Jbeta primers went into the PCR. Using immunoSEQ multiplex PCR, the repertoire was profiled, and TCRdb retains in-frame clones only, with some absent. Of about 220,000 clones in the sample, less than 85% are singletons; the top ten hold roughly 0.62%. The material sequenced was PBMCs. Receptors were obtained from a man aged 18 to 29 in good health and CMV-seronegative.

This chain uses TRBV29-1 with TRBJ1-2; 9 bases are shared with TRBD1. V shed 5 bases and J 6 bases; nucleotides not matched to a gene: 7. CDR1 is SQVTM and CDR2 is ANQGSEA in the germline V gene. This CDR3 is 13 amino acids long. The CDR3 DNA reads as TGCAGCGTTTCGGGACAGGGTCTTAATGGCTACACCTTC. Amino acids: CSVSGQGLNGYTF.

The CDR3 region has the DNA TGTGCCAGCAGTGGATCACCAGGGGGCACGGGAAACACCATATATTTT. It specifies CASSGSPGGTGNTIYF. The rearrangement joins TRBV6-1 to TRBJ1-3; 8 nucleotides line up with TRBD1. Germline V gene data show CDR1 as MNHNS and CDR2 as SASEGT. The junction had 9 bases not matched to a gene; V was cut back by 4 bases and J by 4 bases. The CDR3 runs 16 residues.

V gene TRBV5-1 combines with J gene TRBJ2-7; 7 bases line up with TRBD1. Losses at the gene ends were 4 bases for V and 4 bases for J; bases not matched to a gene: 11. This CDR3 is built from 15 residues. From germline, CDR1 is SGHRS and CDR2 YFSETQ. Here the CDR3 DNA reads TGCGCCAGCAGCGCCCAGACAGGGACGGCTTACGAGCAGTACTTC. Translating gives CASSAQTGTAYEQYF.

This clone was seen a few times. The V call is TRBV2, the J call TRBJ1-1, with D hard to call. The length of the CDR3 is 17 residues. Germline V gene lookup returns CDR1 SNHLY and CDR2 FYNNEI. V lost 5 bases to trimming and J lost 1 base, with 20 bases between them. Here the CDR3 reads CASSLPAHSVPNTEAFF. As DNA, the CDR3 is TGTGCCAGCAGTTTACCTGCGCATTCGGTACCGAACACTGAAGCTTTCTTT.

The chain combines TRBV5-6 with TRBJ2-2, with 9 bases aligning to TRBD1. The CDR3 is 14 residues long. J was trimmed by 7 bases and V by 4 bases; bases with no gene match: 5. Germline CDR1 and CDR2: SGHDT and YYEEEE. The CDR3 region has the DNA TGTGCCAGCAGCGCCACAGGGGGCGGCGGGGAGCTGTTTTTT. Its translation: CASSATGGGGELFF.

The rearrangement links TRBV9 to TRBJ2-3; 9 nucleotides agree with TRBD2. Looked up from germline, CDR1 is SGDLS and CDR2 is YYNGEE. V gave up 0 bases and J gave up 0 bases; unmatched junction bases: 23. This CDR3 has 23 residues. The CDR3 DNA is TGTGCCAGCAGCGTAGGGTGGGGTGGGACTAGCCGCCTGGTCTGGCAGAGCACAGATACGCAGTATTTT. This encodes CASSVGWGGTSRLVWQSTDTQYF. Full variable domain (rest looked up from reference TRBV9 and TRBJ2-3): DSGVTQTPKHLITATGQRVTLRCSPRSGDLSVYWYQQSLDQGLQFLIQYYNGEERAKGNILERFSAQQFPDLHSELNLSSLELGDSALYFCASSVGWGGTSRLVWQSTDTQYFGPGTRLTVL.

The chain is built from TRBV6-1 and TRBJ1-5, with unresolved D. There are 15 residues in the CDR3. Trimming cost V 8 bases and J 0 bases, with 14 bases left between them. CDR1 and CDR2 from the germline V gene are MNHNS and SASEGT. In DNA form, the CDR3 reads TGTGCCAGCGCAGGTGGGCCAGTTAGCAATCAGCCCCAGCATTTT. Protein: CASAGGPVSNQPQHF.

V usage is TRBV5-1 and J usage is TRBJ2-7, with 9 bases matching TRBD1. CDR3 length: 14 residues. With 3 bases clipped from V and 6 bases from J, the junction kept 7 bases outside the gene matches. Germline assignment: CDR1 SGHRS and CDR2 YFSETQ. The CDR3 loop is CASSSWDRVAEQYF. The CDR3 DNA is TGCGCCAGCAGCTCCTGGGACAGGGTCGCCGAGCAGTACTTC.

This sequence joins TRBV7-9 and TRBJ2-1; D perhaps matches TRBD2 (5 bases). V lost 1 base, J lost 7 bases, and 11 bases lay in between. This CDR3 spans 14 amino acids. Germline V gives CDR1 SEHNR, CDR2 FQNEAQ (reference sequence). This chain's CDR3 is CASSLGGIGNEQFF. CDR3 DNA: TGTGCCAGCAGCTTAGGAGGGATCGGGAATGAGCAGTTCTTC.

V and J are TRBV7-2 and TRBJ2-3; the match to TRBD1 covers 7 bases. CDR3 length: 15 amino acids. Germline V gene data show CDR1 as SGHTA and CDR2 as FQGNSA. The V and J ends lost 7 bases and 0 bases, in that order; junction bases with no gene match: 7. In DNA, the CDR3 is TGTGCCAGCACCGGACAGGTTTTCAGCACAGATACGCAGTATTTT. This sequence encodes CASTGQVFSTDTQYF.

The V gene is TRBV28, the J gene TRBJ1-5, with TRBD1 matching 7 bases. Germline V lookup: CDR1 MDHEN, CDR2 SYDVKM. Trimming at V came to 5 bases and at J to 6 bases, leaving 7 bases not matched to a gene. The CDR3 has 14 residues. The CDR3 nucleotides read TGTGCCAGCAGTCTGAGACAGGGTGGTCAGCCCCAGCATTTT. Its translation is CASSLRQGGQPQHF.

This chain joins TRBV5-6 and TRBJ1-2; tentatively, D is TRBD1 (5 bases). From germline, CDR1 is SGHDT and CDR2 YYEEEE. V was pared by 4 bases and J by 7 bases, with 17 bases between. The CDR3 spans 14 residues. CDR3: CASSPMRGGTGYTF. The CDR3 DNA reads as TGTGCCAGCAGCCCCATGAGGGGAGGGACTGGCTACACCTTC.

This clone was observed a few times. This chain links TRBV6-1 with TRBJ1-5, with D maybe TRBD1 (6 bases). This CDR3 has 16 amino acids. Germline CDR1 reads MNHNS; CDR2 reads SASEGT. Trimming took 0 bases from V and 6 from J, leaving 15 bases between them. The CDR3 coding sequence is TGTGCCAGCAGTGAAGCTTGGGGGCAGTCCCGTCAGCCCCAGCATTTT. Amino acid sequence: CASSEAWGQSRQPQHF.

The sample holds a few counts of this clone. V and J are TRBV11-2 and TRBJ2-5, with TRBD1 matching over 8 bases. The DNA end is more similar to TRBJ2-7, so the J call may be wrong. The CDR3 has 15 amino acids. Germline V gene lookup returns CDR1 SGHAT and CDR2 FQNNGV. CDR3 in amino acids: CASSFDRGPSYEQYF. The CDR3 region has the DNA TGTGCCAGCAGCTTTGACAGGGGCCCTTCCTACGAGCAGTACTTC.

The chain employs TRBV30 and TRBJ1-1; D uncertain. Trimming left V 0 bases short and J 6 bases short, with 8 bases between. Germline V gene lookup returns CDR1 GTSNPN and CDR2 SVGIG (reference sequence). This CDR3 has 12 amino acids. In DNA form, the CDR3 reads TGTGCCTGGAGTGTAGCGTTTGCTGAAGCTTTCTTT. Residues: CAWSVAFAEAFF.

This clone was counted a single time. The chain is built from TRBV5-1 and TRBJ2-1; TRBD2 agrees at 11 bases. V lost 1 base to trimming and J lost 9 bases; unmatched junction nucleotides: 9. Per germline, CDR1 SGHRS and CDR2 YFSETQ. This CDR3 has 16 amino acids. As DNA, the CDR3 is TGCGCCAGCAGCTTGAGGGGTAGCGGGAGGGGGAGTGAGCAGTTCTTC. Its translation is CASSLRGSGRGSEQFF. The full variable domain, with the rest looked up from reference TRBV5-1 and TRBJ2-1, is KAGVTQTPRYLIKTRGQQVTLSCSPISGHRSVSWYQQTPGQGLQFLFEYFSETQRNKGNFPGRFSGRQFSNSRSEMNVSTLELGDSALYLCASSLRGSGRGSEQFFGPGTRLTVL.

The CDR3 reads CASTLDRRDQPQHF. The CDR3 DNA reads TGTGCCAGCACCTTGGACAGGAGGGATCAGCCCCAGCATTTT. The chain employs TRBV2 and TRBJ1-5; 7 bases agree with TRBD1. CDR1 is SNHLY and CDR2 is FYNNEI in the germline V gene. CDR3 size: 14 residues. The J segment lost 5 bases and the V segment lost 7 bases, leaving 8 bases of the junction unmatched.

About this clone: The junction shows a germline mismatch at one end, possibly a read error. The chain recombines TRBV9 with TRBJ2-7; D ambiguous. Germline CDR1 SGDLS, CDR2 YYNGEE. The CDR3 runs to 15 residues. CDR3 region: CASSVGASNSCEQYF. The CDR3 DNA is TGTGCCAGCAGCGTAGGGGCATCTAACTCCTGCGAGCAGTACTTC.

V is TRBV2 and J is TRBJ1-2; D unresolved. This CDR3 contains 13 residues. Germline CDR1 SNHLY, CDR2 FYNNEI. V was shortened by 4 bases and J by 6 bases, with 12 bases between the two germline ends. The DNA for the CDR3 is TGTGCCAGCAGTGTGAACGTCCTAAATGGCTACACCTTC. Translated: CASSVNVLNGYTF.

This clone has just one count. J is TRBJ1-1 and V is TRBV18; a weak D match, TRBD1 (5 bases). V was pared by 1 base and J by 5 bases, with 14 bases between. The CDR3 contains 15 residues. Germline CDR1 and CDR2: KGHSH and LQKENI. The chain's CDR3 is CASSPQDGGKTEAFF. CDR3 coding DNA: TGTGCCAGCTCACCACAGGACGGGGGGAAAACTGAAGCTTTCTTT.

This clone was seen only once. DNA for the CDR3: TGTGCCAGCAGCGGCAGGGGGCTGGGGACTGAAGCTTTCTTT. Its protein product is CASSGRGLGTEAFF. V gene TRBV9 combines with J gene TRBJ1-1, with 8 bases fitting TRBD1. The CDR3 has 14 residues. Germline CDR1 SGDLS, CDR2 YYNGEE. The V segment lost 3 bases and the J segment 5 bases; nucleotides outside the gene matches: 6.

This clone has only a few counts. A junction boundary mismatches the germline segment, possibly from a read error. V and J are TRBV7-4 and TRBJ2-1; 8 bases are a match to TRBD2. Germline V gene lookup returns CDR1 SGHVT and CDR2 SQSDAQ. The CDR3 length is 12 residues. CDR3 in amino acids: CASSLMSGSVVF. The CDR3, as DNA: TGTGCCAGCAGCTTAATGAGCGGGAGTGTGGTCTTC.

This chain uses TRBV5-1 with TRBJ2-1; 9 nucleotides line up with TRBD1. The junction had 4 bases not matched to a gene; V was cut back by 1 base and J by 5 bases. The germline gives CDR1 SGHRS, CDR2 YFSETQ. CDR3 length: 15 amino acids. CDR3 sequence: CASSLSGTGHNEQFF. The CDR3 nucleotides are TGCGCCAGCAGCTTGTCCGGGACAGGGCACAATGAGCAGTTCTTC. Complete variable domain (other parts from reference TRBV5-1 and TRBJ2-1): KAGVTQTPRYLIKTRGQQVTLSCSPISGHRSVSWYQQTPGQGLQFLFEYFSETQRNKGNFPGRFSGRQFSNSRSEMNVSTLELGDSALYLCASSLSGTGHNEQFFGPGTRLTVL.

This clone has just a few counts. The chain is built from TRBV18 and TRBJ2-1; TRBD2 aligns across 7 bases. V trimming: 2 bases; J trimming: 6 bases; junction bases outside the gene matches: 1. In germline, CDR1 is KGHSH, CDR2 LQKENI. The CDR3 is 13 amino acids. CDR3 DNA sequence: TGTGCCAGCTCACCAGGGGAGGGCAATGAGCAGTTCTTC. Amino acid sequence: CASSPGEGNEQFF.